Following are 15 T cell receptor beta chains from one sample sequenced in a study of shared clonotypes between healthy human individuals. Clones were read by immunoSEQ multiplex PCR, and TCRdb kept only the in-frame ones, dropping some. The table has about 1.5 million clones, roughly 96% seen once; the top ten hold 1.2%. Sequencing was performed on naive CD4+ T cells sorted from blood. Subset of the sample: CD45RA+ positively selected. The receptor set was obtained from a man aged 25-45 years in good health.

The V gene is TRBV5-1, the J gene TRBJ1-5; D possibly corresponds to TRBD1 (5 bases). Looked up from germline, CDR1 is SGHRS and CDR2 is YFSETQ. V lost 0 bases, J lost 0 bases, and 10 bases lay in between. CDR3 length: 16 residues. The CDR3 spells CASSLGTIDSNQPQHF. In nucleotides, the CDR3 is TGCGCCAGCAGCTTGGGGACAATAGATAGCAATCAGCCCCAGCATTTT.

The chain combines TRBV18 with TRBJ2-5; 8 bases line up with TRBD1. Per the germline V gene, CDR1 is KGHSH and CDR2 is LQKENI. Trimming removed 6 bases from V and 4 bases from J; junction bases left unmatched: 7. The CDR3 totals 14 residues. The CDR3 sequence is CASSVTGAGETQYF. DNA of the CDR3: TGTGCCAGCTCCGTGACAGGGGCCGGAGAGACCCAGTACTTC.

The V call is TRBV12-5, the J call TRBJ2-1; TRBD1 agrees at 12 bases. Trimming removed 5 bases from V and 6 bases from J; junction bases left unmatched: 23. Per the germline V gene, CDR1 is LGHNT and CDR2 is FRNRAP. CDR3 length: 21 amino acids. The CDR3 DNA sequence: TGTGCTAGTGGTCCAGGGAAGGGACAGGGGGCTGGGCTTTTCCGCCTCAATGAGCAGTTCTTC. Translating it yields CASGPGKGQGAGLFRLNEQFF. The full variable domain, rest sourced from reference TRBV12-5 and TRBJ2-1, is DARVTQTPRHKVTEMGQEVTMRCQPILGHNTVFWYRQTMMQGLELLAYFRNRAPLDDSGMPKDRFSAEMPDATLATLKIQPSEPRDSAVYFCASGPGKGQGAGLFRLNEQFFGPGTRLTVL.

V and J are TRBV28 and TRBJ2-3, with no clear D. The ends were cut back, 6 bases at V and 6 bases at J, with 10 bases in the middle. The CDR3 consists of 12 residues. The germline gives CDR1 MDHEN, CDR2 SYDVKM. The CDR3 coding sequence is TGTGCCAGCAGATCTCCTGGGGATACGCAGTATTTT. This codes for CASRSPGDTQYF.

The chain recombines TRBV2 with TRBJ2-6; TRBD1 aligns across 8 bases. The V gene end was trimmed by 5 bases and the J gene end by 0 bases; junction bases not matched to a gene: 3. This CDR3 has 16 amino acids. The germline gives CDR1 SNHLY, CDR2 FYNNEI. The CDR3 loop is CASSRDRSSGANVLTF. The CDR3 region has the DNA TGTGCCAGCAGTCGGGACAGGAGCTCTGGGGCCAACGTCCTGACTTTC.

The CDR3 here is CASSPLGRGEAFF. The CDR3 DNA sequence: TGCGCCAGCAGCCCCCTGGGCAGGGGTGAAGCTTTCTTT. The rearrangement uses TRBV5-1 and TRBJ1-1; D might be TRBD1 (6 bases). The V gene's germline CDR1 is SGHRS and CDR2 YFSETQ. V was shortened by 4 bases and J by 7 bases, with 14 bases between the two germline ends. The CDR3 contains 13 residues.

This rearrangement joins TRBV5-1 to TRBJ2-1; D gene uncertain. Trimming stripped 3 bases from V and 5 bases from J, with 12 bases between. Germline assignment: CDR1 SGHRS and CDR2 YFSETQ. The CDR3 is 14 residues long. The chain's CDR3 is CASSYGPRNNEQFF. The CDR3 nucleotides read TGCGCCAGCAGCTATGGCCCCAGGAACAATGAGCAGTTCTTC.

The V gene is TRBV7-9, the J gene TRBJ2-2; D is possibly TRBD2 (6 bases). Between the trimmed V and J ends, which lost 0 bases and 9 bases, there was a span of 17 bases. The CDR3 extends over 16 amino acids. Germline assignment: CDR1 SEHNR and CDR2 FQNEAQ (reference sequence). The CDR3 coding sequence is TGTGCCAGCAGCTTAGCCGGCGGGGCCCCCCGCCGGGAGCTGTTTTTT. Translation: CASSLAGGAPRRELFF.

The chain carries TRBV5-1 and TRBJ2-1; TRBD2 matches 7 bases. Losses at the gene ends were 1 base for V and 6 bases for J; bases not matched to a gene: 16. The CDR3 consists of 18 residues. Germline V gives CDR1 SGHRS, CDR2 YFSETQ. Written as DNA, the CDR3 is TGCGCCAGCAGCTTGAGGCTAGCGGTGGAGGTTGATGGCAATGAGCAGTTCTTC. This codes for CASSLRLAVEVDGNEQFF.

CDR3 in amino acids: CASSSASGVPYEQYF. In DNA, the CDR3 is TGTGCCAGCAGTTCGGCTAGCGGGGTCCCCTACGAGCAGTACTTC. V usage is TRBV25-1 and J usage is TRBJ2-7; TRBD2 aligns across 9 bases. J lost 2 bases, V lost 5 bases, and 7 bases had no gene match. Per germline, CDR1 MGHDK and CDR2 SYGVNS. The CDR3 runs to 15 residues.

To note about this clone: Compared with germline, one end of the junction differs, possibly owing to a read error. The J gene is TRBJ2-7, the V gene TRBV5-3, with 7 bases that match TRBD1. TRBV5-3 is recorded as an ORF, its role being uncertain. This CDR3 has 14 residues. The CDR3: CARSRSGAPRDSAF. The CDR3, as DNA: TGTGCCAGAAGCAGGTCTGGGGCCCCCCGGGACAGTGCCTTC.

As concerns this clone: This sample also contains other DNA sequences that code for the same CDR3. The rearrangement joins TRBV18 to TRBJ2-3; 12 bases align to TRBD2. The CDR3 loop spans 16 amino acids. Germline V gives CDR1 KGHSH, CDR2 LQKENI. The V gene end was trimmed by 3 bases and the J gene end by 0 bases; junction bases not matched to a gene: 1. The CDR3 reads CASSPGLAGSTDTQYF. CDR3 nucleotides: TGTGCCAGCTCACCCGGACTAGCGGGAAGCACAGATACGCAGTATTTT.

The V call is TRBV18, the J call TRBJ2-1; TRBD2 aligns across 15 bases. This CDR3 has 16 amino acids. Germline CDR1 and CDR2: KGHSH and LQKENI. V lost 3 bases and J lost 10; bases outside the gene matches: 7. The CDR3 spells CASSPRTSGRAGEQFF. The CDR3 bases are TGTGCCAGCTCACCCAGGACTAGCGGGAGGGCCGGCGAGCAGTTCTTC.

The table lists this clone with a count of one. This chain connects TRBV6-1 to TRBJ2-5; 8 bases match TRBD1. V shed 4 bases, J shed 5 bases, and the junction held 0 bases outside the gene matches. There are 12 residues in the CDR3. Germline V CDR1 and CDR2: MNHNS, SASEGT. CDR3: CASSGTGETQYF. Written as DNA, the CDR3 is TGTGCCAGCAGTGGGACAGGGGAGACCCAGTACTTC.

This chain connects TRBV30 to TRBJ2-7; D is possibly TRBD2 (5 bases). The CDR3 runs 12 residues. CDR1 GTSNPN and CDR2 SVGIG come from the germline V gene (reference sequence). V was cut by 4 bases and J by 4 bases, with 11 bases left in between. CDR3 coding DNA: TGTGCCTGGAACCCTAGCCGATACGAGCAGTACTTC. Translating it yields CAWNPSRYEQYF.